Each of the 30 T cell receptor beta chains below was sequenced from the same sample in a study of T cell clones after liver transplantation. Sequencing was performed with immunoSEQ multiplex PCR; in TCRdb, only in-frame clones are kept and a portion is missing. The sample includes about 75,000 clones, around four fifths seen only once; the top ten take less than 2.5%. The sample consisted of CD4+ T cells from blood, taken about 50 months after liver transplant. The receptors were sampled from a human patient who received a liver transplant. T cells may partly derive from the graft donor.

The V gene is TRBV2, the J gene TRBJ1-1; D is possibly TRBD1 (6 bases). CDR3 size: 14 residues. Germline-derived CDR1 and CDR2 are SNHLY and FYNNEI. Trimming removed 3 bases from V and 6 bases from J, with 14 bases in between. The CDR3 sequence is CASSDSGADSEAFF. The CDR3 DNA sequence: TGTGCCAGCAGTGATTCGGGGGCGGACTCTGAAGCTTTCTTT.

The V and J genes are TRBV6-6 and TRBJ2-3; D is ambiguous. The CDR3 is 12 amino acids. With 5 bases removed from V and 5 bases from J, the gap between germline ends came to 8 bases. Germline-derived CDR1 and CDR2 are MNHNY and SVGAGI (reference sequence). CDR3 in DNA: TGTGCCAGCAGTAGATACCAAGATACGCAGTATTTT. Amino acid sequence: CASSRYQDTQYF.

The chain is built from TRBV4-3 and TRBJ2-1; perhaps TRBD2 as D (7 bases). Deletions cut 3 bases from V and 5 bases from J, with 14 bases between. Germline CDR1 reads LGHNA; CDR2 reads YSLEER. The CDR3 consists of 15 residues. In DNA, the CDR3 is TGCGCCAGCAGCCACACGGGGGGCCCGAACAATGAGCAGTTCTTC. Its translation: CASSHTGGPNNEQFF.

CDR3 sequence reads: CASSYRRGDSPLHF. The CDR3 nucleotides read TGTGCCAGCAGCTATCGCAGGGGGGATTCACCCCTCCACTTT. The rearrangement uses TRBV7-2 and TRBJ1-6; TRBD1 matches 7 bases. This CDR3 contains 14 residues. Unmatched junction bases numbered 5, after V lost 4 bases and J lost 8 bases. CDR1 and CDR2 from the germline V gene are SGHTA and FQGNSA. Together with reference TRBV7-2 and TRBJ1-6, the CDR3 gives the full variable domain: GAGVSQSPSNKVTEKGKDVELRCDPISGHTALYWYRQSLGQGLEFLIYFQGNSAPDKSGLPSDRFSAERTGGSVSTLTIQRTQQEDSAVYLCASSYRRGDSPLHFGNGTRLTVT.

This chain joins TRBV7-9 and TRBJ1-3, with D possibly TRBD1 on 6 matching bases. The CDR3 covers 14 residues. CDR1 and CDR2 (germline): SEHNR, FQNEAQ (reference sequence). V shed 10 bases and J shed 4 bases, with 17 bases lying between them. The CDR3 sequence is CATSTGLGGNTIYF. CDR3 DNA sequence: TGTGCCACCTCGACAGGATTAGGGGGAAACACCATATATTTT.

The CDR3 DNA is TGTGCCAGCTCACCGGACAGGGCGGACCAGCCCCAGCATTTT. Protein product: CASSPDRADQPQHF. The chain is built from TRBV18 and TRBJ1-5, with 8 bases matching TRBD1. This CDR3 is 14 amino acids long. Per germline, CDR1 KGHSH and CDR2 LQKENI. The V gene end was trimmed by 3 bases and the J gene end by 7 bases; junction bases not matched to a gene: 5.

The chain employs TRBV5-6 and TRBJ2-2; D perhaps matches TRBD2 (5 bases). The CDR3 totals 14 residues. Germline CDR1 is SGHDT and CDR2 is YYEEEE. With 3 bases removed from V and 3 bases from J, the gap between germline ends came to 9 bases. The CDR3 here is CASSSTRYTGELFF. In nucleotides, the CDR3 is TGTGCCAGCAGCTCTACTAGGTACACCGGGGAGCTGTTTTTT.

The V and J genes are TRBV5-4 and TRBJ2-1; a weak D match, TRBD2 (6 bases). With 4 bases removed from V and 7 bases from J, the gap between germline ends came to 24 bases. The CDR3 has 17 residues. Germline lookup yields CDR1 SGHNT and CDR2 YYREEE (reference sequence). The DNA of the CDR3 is TGTGCCAGCAGCCGCGCGTCATCCCGCGGGACCAGTAATGAGCAGTTCTTC. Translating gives CASSRASSRGTSNEQFF.

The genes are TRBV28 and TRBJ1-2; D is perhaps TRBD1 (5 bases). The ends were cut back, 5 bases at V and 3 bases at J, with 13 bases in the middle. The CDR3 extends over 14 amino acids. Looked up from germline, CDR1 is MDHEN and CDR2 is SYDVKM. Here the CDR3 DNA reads TGTGCCAGCAGTCTTATCAGGGATTACTATGGCTACACCTTC. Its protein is CASSLIRDYYGYTF.

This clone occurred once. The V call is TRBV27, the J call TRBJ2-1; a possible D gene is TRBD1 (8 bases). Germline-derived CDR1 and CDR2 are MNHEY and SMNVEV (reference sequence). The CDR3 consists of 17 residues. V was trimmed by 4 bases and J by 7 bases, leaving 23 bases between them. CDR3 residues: CASSSGGVGQGWNEQFF. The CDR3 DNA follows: TGTGCCAGCAGTTCGGGGGGTGTAGGACAGGGCTGGAATGAGCAGTTCTTC.

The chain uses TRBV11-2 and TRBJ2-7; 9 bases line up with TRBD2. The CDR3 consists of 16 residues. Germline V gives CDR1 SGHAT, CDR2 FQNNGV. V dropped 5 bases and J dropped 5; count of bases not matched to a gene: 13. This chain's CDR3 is CASSTQGASGEDEQYF. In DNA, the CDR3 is TGTGCCAGCAGCACCCAGGGCGCTAGCGGGGAAGACGAGCAGTACTTC.

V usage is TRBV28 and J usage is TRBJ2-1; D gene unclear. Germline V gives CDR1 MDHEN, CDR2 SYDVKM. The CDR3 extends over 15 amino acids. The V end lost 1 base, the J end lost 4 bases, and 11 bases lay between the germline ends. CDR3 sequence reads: CASSLFIQPYNEQFF. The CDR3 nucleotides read TGTGCCAGCAGTTTATTCATCCAGCCGTACAATGAGCAGTTCTTC.

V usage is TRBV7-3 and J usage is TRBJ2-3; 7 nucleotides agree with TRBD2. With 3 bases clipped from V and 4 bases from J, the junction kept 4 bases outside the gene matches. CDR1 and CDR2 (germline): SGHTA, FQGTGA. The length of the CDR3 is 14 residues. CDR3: CASSLGLPADTQYF. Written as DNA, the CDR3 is TGTGCCAGCAGCTTGGGACTACCCGCAGATACGCAGTATTTT.

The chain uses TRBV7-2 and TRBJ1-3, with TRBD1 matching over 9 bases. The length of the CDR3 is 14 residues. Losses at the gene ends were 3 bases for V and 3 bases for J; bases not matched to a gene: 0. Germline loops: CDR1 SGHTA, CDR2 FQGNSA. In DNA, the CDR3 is TGTGCCAGCAGCTTGACAGGGGGTGGAAACACCATATATTTT. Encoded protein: CASSLTGGGNTIYF.

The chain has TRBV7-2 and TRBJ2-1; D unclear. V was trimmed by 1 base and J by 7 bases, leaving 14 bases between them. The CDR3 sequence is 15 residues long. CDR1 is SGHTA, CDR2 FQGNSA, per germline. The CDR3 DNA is TGTGCCAGCAGCTTAGGGGCCCGCTCCCTGAATGAGCAGTTCTTC. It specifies CASSLGARSLNEQFF.

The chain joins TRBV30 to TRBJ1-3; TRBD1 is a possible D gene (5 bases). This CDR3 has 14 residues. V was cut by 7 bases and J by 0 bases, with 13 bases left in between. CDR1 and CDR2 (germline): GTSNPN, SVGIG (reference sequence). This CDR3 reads CASSTARSGNTIYF. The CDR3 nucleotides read TGTGCCTCCTCGACAGCCCGCTCTGGAAACACCATATATTTT.

CDR3 region: CASSIDARYLTFF. The CDR3 nucleotides read TGTGCCAGTAGTATAGATGCCAGGTATCTAACTTTCTTT. The rearrangement joins TRBV19 to TRBJ1-1, with D unclear. The V gene's germline CDR1 is LNHDA and CDR2 SQIVND (reference sequence). The CDR3 totals 13 residues. The germline V and J ends were trimmed by 0 bases and 12 bases, with 14 bases remaining between them.

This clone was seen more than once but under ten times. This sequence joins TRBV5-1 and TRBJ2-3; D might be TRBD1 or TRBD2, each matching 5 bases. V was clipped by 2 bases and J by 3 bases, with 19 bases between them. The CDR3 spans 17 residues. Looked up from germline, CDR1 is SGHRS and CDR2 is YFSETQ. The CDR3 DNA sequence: TGCGCCAGCAGCTTTGGGTTTGGGGGAGAAAATACAGATACGCAGTATTTT. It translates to CASSFGFGGENTDTQYF. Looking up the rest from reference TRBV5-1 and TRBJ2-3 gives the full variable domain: KAGVTQTPRYLIKTRGQQVTLSCSPISGHRSVSWYQQTPGQGLQFLFEYFSETQRNKGNFPGRFSGRQFSNSRSEMNVSTLELGDSALYLCASSFGFGGENTDTQYFGPGTRLTVL.

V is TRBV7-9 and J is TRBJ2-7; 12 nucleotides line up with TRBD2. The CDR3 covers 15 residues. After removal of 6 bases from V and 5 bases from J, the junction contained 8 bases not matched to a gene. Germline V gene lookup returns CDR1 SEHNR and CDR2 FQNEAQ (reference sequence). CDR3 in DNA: TGTGCCAGCAGACCTCTAGCGGGGGGGAAAAACGAGCAGTACTTC. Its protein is CASRPLAGGKNEQYF.

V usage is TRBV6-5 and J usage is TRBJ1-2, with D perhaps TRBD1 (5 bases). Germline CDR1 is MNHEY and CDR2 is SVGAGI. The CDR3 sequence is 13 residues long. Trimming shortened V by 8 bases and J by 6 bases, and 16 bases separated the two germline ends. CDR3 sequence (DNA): TGTGCCAGCGGAGCAGGGTTTTTTCATGGCTACACCTTC. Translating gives CASGAGFFHGYTF.

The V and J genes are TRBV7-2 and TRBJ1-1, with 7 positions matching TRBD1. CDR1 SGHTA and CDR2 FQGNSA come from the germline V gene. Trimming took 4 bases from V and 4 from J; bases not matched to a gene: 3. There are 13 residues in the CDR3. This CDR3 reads CASSSQGSTEAFF. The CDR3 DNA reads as TGTGCCAGCAGCTCACAGGGGAGCACTGAAGCTTTCTTT.

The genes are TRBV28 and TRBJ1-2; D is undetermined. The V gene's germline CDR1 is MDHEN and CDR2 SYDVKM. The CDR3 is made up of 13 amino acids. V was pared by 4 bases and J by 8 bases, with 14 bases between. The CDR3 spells CASSSTTPGGYTF. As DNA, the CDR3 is TGTGCCAGCAGTTCAACTACCCCTGGGGGCTACACCTTC.

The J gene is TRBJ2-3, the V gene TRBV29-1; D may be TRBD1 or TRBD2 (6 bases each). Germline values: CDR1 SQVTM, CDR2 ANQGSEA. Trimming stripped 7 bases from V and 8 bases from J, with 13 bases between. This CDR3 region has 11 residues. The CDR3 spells CSGGKGGTQYF. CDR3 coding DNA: TGCAGCGGAGGGAAGGGGGGTACGCAGTATTTT.

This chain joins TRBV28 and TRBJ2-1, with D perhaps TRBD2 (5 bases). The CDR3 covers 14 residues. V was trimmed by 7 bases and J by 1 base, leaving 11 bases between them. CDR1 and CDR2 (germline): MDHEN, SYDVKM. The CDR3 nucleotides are TGTGCCAGCACGAGGGCAGCTTCCTACAATGAGCAGTTCTTC. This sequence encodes CASTRAASYNEQFF.

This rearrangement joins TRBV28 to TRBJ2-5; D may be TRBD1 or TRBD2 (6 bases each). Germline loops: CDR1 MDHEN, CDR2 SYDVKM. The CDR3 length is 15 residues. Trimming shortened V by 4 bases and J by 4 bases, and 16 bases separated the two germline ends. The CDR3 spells CASSSNLGGRETQYF. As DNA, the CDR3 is TGTGCCAGCAGTTCTAATTTGGGGGGCCGAGAGACCCAGTACTTC.

The CDR3: CASSFGGNIGELFF. The CDR3 DNA sequence: TGTGCCAGCAGCTTTGGGGGCAATATCGGGGAGCTGTTTTTT. The V and J genes are TRBV7-3 and TRBJ2-2; a possible D gene is TRBD1 (6 bases). CDR1 and CDR2 from the germline V gene are SGHTA and FQGTGA. Trimming cost V 3 bases and J 7 bases, with 12 bases left between them. The length of the CDR3 is 14 residues.

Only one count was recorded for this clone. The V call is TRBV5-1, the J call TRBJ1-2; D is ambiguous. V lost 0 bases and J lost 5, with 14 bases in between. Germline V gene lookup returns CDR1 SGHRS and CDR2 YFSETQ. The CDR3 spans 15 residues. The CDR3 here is CASSLGGFGRYGYTF. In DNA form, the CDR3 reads TGCGCCAGCAGCTTGGGCGGCTTTGGGAGATATGGCTACACCTTC.

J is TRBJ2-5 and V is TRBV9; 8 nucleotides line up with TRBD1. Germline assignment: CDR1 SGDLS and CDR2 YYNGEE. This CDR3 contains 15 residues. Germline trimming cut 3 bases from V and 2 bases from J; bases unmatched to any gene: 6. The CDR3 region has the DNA TGTGCCAGCAGCGAGACAGGGGATTCGCAAGAGACCCAGTACTTC. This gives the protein CASSETGDSQETQYF.

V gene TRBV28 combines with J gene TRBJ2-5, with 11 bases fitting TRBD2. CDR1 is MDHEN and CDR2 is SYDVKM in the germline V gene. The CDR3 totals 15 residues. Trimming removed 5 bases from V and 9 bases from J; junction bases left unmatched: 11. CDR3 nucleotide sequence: TGTGCCAGCAGTCCAGGAAATCTAGCGGGAGGCGCCCAGTACTTC. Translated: CASSPGNLAGGAQYF.

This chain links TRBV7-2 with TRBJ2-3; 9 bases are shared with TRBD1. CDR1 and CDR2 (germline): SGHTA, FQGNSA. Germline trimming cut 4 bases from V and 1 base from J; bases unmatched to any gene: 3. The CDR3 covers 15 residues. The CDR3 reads CASSSDRGRTDTQYF. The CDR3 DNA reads TGTGCCAGCAGCTCGGACAGGGGTCGCACAGATACGCAGTATTTT.